This T cell receptor beta chain is drawn from a study of glioma-infiltrating T cells after dendritic cell vaccination. Amplification used 60 V beta primers and 13 J beta primers. Sequencing was performed with immunoSEQ multiplex PCR; in TCRdb, only in-frame clones are kept and a portion is missing. The sample contains approximately 100,000 clones, about four fifths of which appear only once. Germline V gene lookup returns CDR1 SGHVS and CDR2 FQNEAQ. The length of the CDR3 is 13 residues. Trimming left V 2 bases short and J 4 bases short, with 8 bases between. All glioblastoma patients lacked an isocitrate dehydrogenase mutation.

The input for sequencing was blood, taken before dendritic cell vaccination. The source is a human donor with glioblastoma. The V call is TRBV7-8, the J call TRBJ1-1; weak D call: TRBD1 (5 bases). CDR3 DNA: TGTGCCAGCAGCTTAATGGGGGGCACTGAAGCTTTCTTT. It specifies CASSLMGGTEAFF.